This T cell receptor beta chain is from a study of cytomegalovirus exposure and HLA in healthy donors. Data came from immunoSEQ multiplex PCR; TCRdb stores just in-frame clones and leaves some out. Among 190,000 or so clones, approximately 84% were seen once, and the ten largest hold approximately 3%. The sample holds one count of this clone. Trimming removed 6 bases from V and 2 bases from J, with 8 bases in between. In germline, CDR1 is MRHNA, CDR2 SNTAGT. The CDR3 covers 14 residues. The genes are TRBV6-4 and TRBJ2-6; D is unresolved. The sequence derives from a woman younger than 30 in good health and CMV-seropositive. The sample consisted of PBMCs. The CDR3 loop reads CASSPSAGANVLTF. DNA for the CDR3: TGTGCCAGCAGCCCCAGTGCTGGGGCCAACGTCCTGACTTTC.